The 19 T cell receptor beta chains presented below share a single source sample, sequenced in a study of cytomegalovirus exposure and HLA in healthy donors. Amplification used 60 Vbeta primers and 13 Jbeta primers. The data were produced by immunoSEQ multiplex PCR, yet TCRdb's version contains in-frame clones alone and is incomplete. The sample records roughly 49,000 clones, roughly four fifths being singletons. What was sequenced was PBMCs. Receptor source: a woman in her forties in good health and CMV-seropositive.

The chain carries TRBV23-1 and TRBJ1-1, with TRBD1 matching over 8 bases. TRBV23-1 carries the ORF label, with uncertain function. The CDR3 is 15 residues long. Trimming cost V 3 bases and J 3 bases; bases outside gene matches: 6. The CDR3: CASSQGQVADTEAFF. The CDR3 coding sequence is TGCGCCAGCAGTCAGGGACAGGTGGCGGACACTGAAGCTTTCTTT.

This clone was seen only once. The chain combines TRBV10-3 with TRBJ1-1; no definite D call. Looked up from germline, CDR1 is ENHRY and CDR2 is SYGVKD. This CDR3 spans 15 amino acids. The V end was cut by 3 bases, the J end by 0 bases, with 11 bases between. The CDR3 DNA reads TGTGCCATCAGTGATCATACCAGGATGAACACTGAAGCTTTCTTT. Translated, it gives CAISDHTRMNTEAFF.

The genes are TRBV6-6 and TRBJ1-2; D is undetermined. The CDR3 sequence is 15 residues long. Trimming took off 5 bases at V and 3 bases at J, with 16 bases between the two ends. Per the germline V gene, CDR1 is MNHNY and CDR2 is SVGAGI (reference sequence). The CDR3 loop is CASSTIGLTDYGYTF. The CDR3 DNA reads TGTGCCAGCAGTACTATCGGCCTAACGGACTATGGCTACACCTTC.

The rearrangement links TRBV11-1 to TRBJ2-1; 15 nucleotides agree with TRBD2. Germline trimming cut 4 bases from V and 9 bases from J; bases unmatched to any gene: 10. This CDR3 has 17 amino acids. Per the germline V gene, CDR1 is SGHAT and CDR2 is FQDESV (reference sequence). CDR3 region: CASSSGLAGGPHIEQFF. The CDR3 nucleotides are TGTGCCAGCAGCTCCGGACTAGCGGGGGGGCCACATATTGAGCAGTTCTTC.

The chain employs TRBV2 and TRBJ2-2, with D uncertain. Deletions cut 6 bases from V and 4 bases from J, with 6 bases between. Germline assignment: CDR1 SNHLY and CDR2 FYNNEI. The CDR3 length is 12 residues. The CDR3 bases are TGTGCCAGCAGGTCCAGCACCGGGGAGCTGTTTTTT. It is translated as CASRSSTGELFF.

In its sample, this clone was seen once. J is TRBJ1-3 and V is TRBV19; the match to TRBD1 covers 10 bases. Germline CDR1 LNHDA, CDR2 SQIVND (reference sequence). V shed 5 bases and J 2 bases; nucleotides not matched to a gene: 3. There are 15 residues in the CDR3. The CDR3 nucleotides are TGTGCCAGTAGTCTCGACAGGGGGCCTGGAAACACCATATATTTT. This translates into CASSLDRGPGNTIYF.

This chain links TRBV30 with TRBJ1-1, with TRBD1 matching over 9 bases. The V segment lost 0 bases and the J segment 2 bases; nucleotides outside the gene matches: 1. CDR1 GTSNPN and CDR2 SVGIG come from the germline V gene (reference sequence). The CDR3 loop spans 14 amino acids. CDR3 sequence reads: CAWSVQGANTEAFF. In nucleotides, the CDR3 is TGTGCCTGGAGTGTACAGGGGGCCAACACTGAAGCTTTCTTT.

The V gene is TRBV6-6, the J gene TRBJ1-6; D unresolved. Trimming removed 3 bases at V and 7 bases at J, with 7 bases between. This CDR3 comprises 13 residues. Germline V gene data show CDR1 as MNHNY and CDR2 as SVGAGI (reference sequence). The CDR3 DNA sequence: TGTGCCAGCAGTTATCTCGAGAATTCACCCCTCCACTTT. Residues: CASSYLENSPLHF.

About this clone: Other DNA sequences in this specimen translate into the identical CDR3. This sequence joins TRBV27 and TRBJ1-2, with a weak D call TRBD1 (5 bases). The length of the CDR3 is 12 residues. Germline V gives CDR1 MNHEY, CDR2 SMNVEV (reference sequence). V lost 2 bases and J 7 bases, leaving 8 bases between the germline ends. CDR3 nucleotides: TGTGCCAGCAGTTTACGGGGGTCTGGCTACACCTTC. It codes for CASSLRGSGYTF.

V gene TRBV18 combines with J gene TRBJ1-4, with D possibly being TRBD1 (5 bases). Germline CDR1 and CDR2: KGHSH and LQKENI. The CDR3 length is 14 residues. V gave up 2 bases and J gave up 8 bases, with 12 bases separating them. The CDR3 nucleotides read TGTGCCAGCTCACCAAAGGGGTTGTACGAAAAACTGTTTTTT. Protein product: CASSPKGLYEKLFF.

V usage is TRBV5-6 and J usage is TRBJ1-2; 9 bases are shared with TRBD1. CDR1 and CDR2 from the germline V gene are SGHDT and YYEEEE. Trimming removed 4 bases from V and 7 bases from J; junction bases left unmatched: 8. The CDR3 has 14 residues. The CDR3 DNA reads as TGTGCCAGCAGCCCAACAGGGGGCTCGTCTGGCTACACCTTC. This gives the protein CASSPTGGSSGYTF.

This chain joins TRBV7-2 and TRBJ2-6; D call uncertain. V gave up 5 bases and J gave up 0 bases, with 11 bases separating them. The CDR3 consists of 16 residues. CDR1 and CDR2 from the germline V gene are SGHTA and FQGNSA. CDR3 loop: CASSQPGVSGANVLTF. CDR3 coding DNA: TGTGCCAGCAGCCAACCGGGTGTCTCTGGGGCCAACGTCCTGACTTTC.

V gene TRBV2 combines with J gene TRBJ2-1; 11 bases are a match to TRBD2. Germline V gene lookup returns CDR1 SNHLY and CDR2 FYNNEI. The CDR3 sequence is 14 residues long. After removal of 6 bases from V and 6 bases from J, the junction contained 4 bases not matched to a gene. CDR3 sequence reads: CASRLAGVPNEQFF. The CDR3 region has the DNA TGTGCCAGCAGACTAGCGGGGGTCCCCAATGAGCAGTTCTTC.

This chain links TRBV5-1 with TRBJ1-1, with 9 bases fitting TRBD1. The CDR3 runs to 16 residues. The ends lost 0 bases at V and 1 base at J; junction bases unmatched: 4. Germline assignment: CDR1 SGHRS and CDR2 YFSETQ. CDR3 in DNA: TGCGCCAGCAGCTTGGGGGACAGGGCACGGAACACTGAAGCTTTCTTT. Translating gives CASSLGDRARNTEAFF.

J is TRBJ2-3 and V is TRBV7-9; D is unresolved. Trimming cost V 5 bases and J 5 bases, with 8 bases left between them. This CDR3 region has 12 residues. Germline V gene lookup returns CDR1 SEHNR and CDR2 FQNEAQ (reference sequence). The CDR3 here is CASSLQLDTQYF. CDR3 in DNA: TGTGCCAGCAGCCTACAGTTAGATACGCAGTATTTT.

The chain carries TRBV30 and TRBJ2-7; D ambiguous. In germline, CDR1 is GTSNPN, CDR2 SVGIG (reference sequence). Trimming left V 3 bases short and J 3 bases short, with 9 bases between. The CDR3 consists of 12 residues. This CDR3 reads CAWSVTVYEQYF. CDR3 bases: TGTGCCTGGAGCGTCACAGTCTACGAGCAGTACTTC. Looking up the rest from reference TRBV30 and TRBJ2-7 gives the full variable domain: SQTIHQWPATLVQPVGSPLSLECTVEGTSNPNLYWYRQAAGRGLQLLFYSVGIGQISSEVPQNLSASRPQDRQFILSSKKLLLSDSGFYLCAWSVTVYEQYFGPGTRLTVT.

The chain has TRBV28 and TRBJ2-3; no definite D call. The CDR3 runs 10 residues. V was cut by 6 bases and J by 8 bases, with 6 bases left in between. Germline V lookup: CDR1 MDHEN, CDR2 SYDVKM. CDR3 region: CASRSGTQYF. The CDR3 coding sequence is TGTGCCAGCAGGTCGGGTACGCAGTATTTT.

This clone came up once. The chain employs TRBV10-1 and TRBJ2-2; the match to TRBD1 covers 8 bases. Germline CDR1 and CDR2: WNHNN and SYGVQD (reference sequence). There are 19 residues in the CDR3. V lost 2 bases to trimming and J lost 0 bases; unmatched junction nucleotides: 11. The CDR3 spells CASSEPEVGDRTNTGELFF. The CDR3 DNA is TGCGCCAGCAGTGAGCCCGAAGTCGGGGACAGGACGAACACCGGGGAGCTGTTTTTT.

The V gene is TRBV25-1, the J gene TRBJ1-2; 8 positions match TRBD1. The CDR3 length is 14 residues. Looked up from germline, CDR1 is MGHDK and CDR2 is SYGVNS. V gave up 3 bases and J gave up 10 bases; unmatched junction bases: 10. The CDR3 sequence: CASSDSGTTGAYTF. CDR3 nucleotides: TGTGCCAGCAGTGATTCGGGGACGACAGGGGCCTACACCTTC.